This T cell receptor (beta chain) was captured by sequencing in a study of cytomegalovirus exposure and HLA in healthy donors (dated by TCRdb to about 2017). For the study in its entirety: An earlier analysis of roughly 610 of the donors reported about 300 Gb of sequence data and 117 million unique TCR beta sequences obtained from some 170 million T cells. An early release covering more than 500 HLA-typed donors comprised approximately 300 gigabases of sequencing data and approximately 85 million unique TCR sequences. An earlier analysis of 450 to 750 of the donors used high-throughput TCR beta sequencing to judge whether each TCR beta V gene segment behaved as functional or pseudogenic. Along with the 666-subject first cohort, a separate validation cohort of over a hundred different subjects was used. The study was designed to test whether signatures of past pathogen exposure could be identified by cataloging public T cell receptors. The T cell repertoires of 666 subjects were profiled by immunosequencing and related to cytomegalovirus serostatus. Typing coverage varied by locus: roughly 620-640 donors for A, B, C, DRB1 and DQB1; more than 500 for DQA1; approximately 610 for DPA1; more than 450 for DPB1. Among the roughly 390 genotyped donors, 81% belonged to the genetic ancestry cluster associated with self-reported Caucasian donors. Across approximately 400 genotyped donors of the cohort, an average of approximately 240,000 unique TCR beta nucleotide sequences per donor were sequenced, and 15% to 20% of those sequences were non-productive. In the later analysis, no new phenotypic data were used to find candidate immune exposures; instead, reliance was placed on TCR beta sequences and their occurrence across donors. All discovery cohort repertoires had been generated on a single sequencing platform. Donor age, sex, ethnicity and CMV serostatus were collected together with the repertoire data. Because of strong linkage in the cohort, roughly five DR-DQ haplotypes were treated as single units for association and clustering. A later analysis re-analyzed previously published TCR beta repertoires from about 730 donors and added high-resolution HLA genotyping to study TCR occurrence patterns. A later genetic analysis used genome-wide SNP genotypes for about 55% of the 666 donors, treating that subset as a discovery cohort. HLA typing included class I and class II loci at four-digit resolution. The study combined high-throughput TCR immunosequencing, statistical association of individual TCRs with disease status, and machine learning to predict cytomegalovirus infection status.

What the work shows at the level of the full study, not this receptor alone: Because some donors lacked HLA typing at each locus, the association tests relied only on the typed subset. The earlier analysis of 587 of the donors excluded some 15 rarely observed V segments, including chromosome 9 orphons, because counts were too low. According to a later analysis, most CMV-associated TCR beta chains appeared to be HLA-restricted, and the HLA associations seemed to be driven largely by CMV exposure. A further reported finding was that TCR beta sequences accurately predicted the HLA-A and HLA-B alleles for most subjects in the first cohort. According to the authors, the approach could potentially be generalized to other disease states and immunological phenotypes. In vitro tests confirmed that three of the cytomegalovirus-associated TCR beta chains recognize cytomegalovirus antigens. In the study, about 150 TCR beta chains were listed as associated with cytomegalovirus. This cohort had only TCR beta chains sequenced, and the lack of alpha or paired-chain data limited which features could be detected. A group of highly shared sequence variants was considered likely to be a technical artifact of the sequencing pipeline. Some IMGT-functional V segments, including TRBV6-2 and TRBV6-3, could not be distinguished by the 87-base-pair reads and were therefore excluded. According to a later analysis, parvovirus B19, influenza, CMV and Epstein-Barr virus appeared linked to several top co-occurrence clusters. In a later analysis, HLA-associated TCR beta chains showed more clonal expansion and lower generation probabilities than non-associated chains that were equally common. Correlated functional status among segregating V segments might be attributable to linkage disequilibrium, but an unknown experimental factor could not be ruled out. A later genetic analysis reported fewer N-insertions in productive TCRs among donors in an Asian-associated ancestry cluster than the roughly 700-donor mean. V-gene and J-gene trimming of TCR beta chains was associated with a missense DCLRE1C variant in a later genetic analysis, and the association was replicated in an independent cohort. In a later analysis, some 17,000 TCR beta sequences were associated with specific HLA alleles at a false discovery rate of 0.05. An earlier analysis of several hundred of the donors showed that most TCR beta V segments appeared in productive rearrangements either about 87% or about 30% of the time, which broadly matched IMGT annotations. Presence/absence analyses assumed roughly uniform sequencing depth across donors, an assumption that may not hold. CMV serostatus was the only immune exposure information available for the cohort. In a later analysis, the rate of TCR association differed among HLA loci, with DRB1 alleles having the most associated TCRs and HLA-C alleles having the fewest. The classifier was reported to diagnose cytomegalovirus status with high specificity and sensitivity in both the original cohort and the validation cohort. When HLA alleles, especially DR and DQ, strongly co-occurred, TCR associations were difficult to assign to individual alleles. Across donors, most TCR sequences were observed very rarely, whereas some public TCRs were present in many individuals.

In total, around 600 healthy bone marrow donors made up the cohort. All cohort members were sampled while nominally healthy, although unrecorded immune exposures were likely present. The donor tested CMV seropositive and was one of the 289 seropositive cohort members. A peripheral blood sample was provided by each donor, and peripheral blood mononuclear cells were used for TCR beta sequencing. The Qiagen DNeasy Blood Extraction Kit was used to extract genomic DNA from the blood cell samples. This clone occurred once. Its antigen is not yet known. Base qualities are not provided; no much larger clone lies one nucleotide away. From the cysteine up to the phenylalanine, the CDR3 has a length of 12 residues. Here the CDR3 DNA is all that survives: 36 bases in frame from base 1. Trimming takes 6 bases from V and 7 bases from J, and the germline ends sit 12 bases apart. CDR1 and CDR2 are read off the germline V gene (reference sequence) as LNHDA and SQIVND.

The method was the immunoSEQ multiplex PCR assay. For the multiplex PCR, a mixture combining 60 forward primers for TCR Vbeta segments and 13 reverse primers for TCR Jbeta segments was used. The CDR3 region of rearranged TCR beta genes was amplified from genomic DNA by a multiplex PCR assay. The Illumina HiSeq System was used to sequence the amplified TCR beta libraries as 87-base-pair reads. Concerning the study's data processing: A later analysis tallied 75 million to 95 million unique TCR beta chains across the 700 or so repertoires, and around 12 million of those chains were shared by two or more donors. Raw reads were error-corrected and collapsed into unique sequences by a nearest-neighbor algorithm in which closely related sequences were merged to remove PCR and sequencing errors. V, D and J gene segments were assigned by aligning CDR3 sequences to IMGT reference sequences. For a sequence to be retained, a match of at least six nucleotides was required to both a V gene segment and a J gene segment. A rearrangement was called productive if the CDR3 had no stop codons and remained in frame with V and J, and every other rearrangement was called non-productive. CDR3 was defined according to IMGT convention as the region running from the second conserved V-encoded cysteine to the conserved J-encoded phenylalanine. The earlier analysis of some 600 of the donors excluded sequences that lacked an unambiguous match to a single V gene segment. In an earlier analysis of approximately 610 of the donors, V segments were called functional above 56.7% productive rearrangements and were called segregating when the between-donor standard deviation exceeded 5%. To diagnose cytomegalovirus status from the catalog of TCR beta chain sequences, a statistical classification framework was built. A later analysis assigned V and J genes by comparing TCR nucleotide sequences with IMGT/GENE-DB human TR gene sequences. Using the TCRdist pipeline, a later analysis assigned CDR3 sequences along with most-parsimonious VDJ recombination scenarios. In a later analysis, each TCR beta chain was defined by its CDR3 amino acid sequence together with its V-gene family, and reads without a unique V-gene family were excluded. In a later analysis, 500 to 700 highly shared, low-generation-probability nucleotide sequences were removed to address suspected cross-contamination and a sequencing artifact. For each public chain, a later analysis derived a clonal expansion index from normalized ranks of inferred template counts within each repertoire. In a later analysis, generation probabilities were computed using a VDJ recombination model fitted to out-of-frame rearrangements, and the results were checked against IGoR. In a later analysis, TCR-TCR, TCR-HLA and TCR-CMV co-occurrence was scored with hypergeometric tests, and a repertoire-size bias correction was applied to TCR pairs. False discovery rates were estimated in a later analysis by permuting HLA or CMV assignments 20 times. In a later analysis, co-occurring TCRs were grouped using DBSCAN, and TCRdist sequence similarity was added for clustering within HLA-allele-positive subsets. Co-occurrence clustering excluded repertoires with fewer than 30,000 or more than 120,000 public chains, plus five with anomalous nucleotide sharing. The source is immuneACCESS, and TCRdb retained only in-frame sequences with V and J called. Part of the clones is not carried over; for the studies checked, unresolved V genes explain less than half of this, and the remainder is unexplained. V, J and clone size are those of that table, while D and trimming were read from the DNA. This sample comprises 100,000 to 150,000 clones, over 75% of them detected only once. Of the sample, 4.2% is held by the ten largest clones.

Sequenced input: PBMCs. This sequence originates from a male donor in good health and CMV-seropositive. The chain is encoded by TRBV19 joined to TRBJ2-5, and TRBD2 may be the D gene, going by 6 matching bases. The DNA reads TGTGCCAGTAGCCCCGGGACTTCGACCCAGTACTTC. Its translation is CASSPGTSTQYF.